This TCR beta chain emerged from a study of T cell responses to AZD1222 COVID-19 vaccine. Study findings and constraints: Vaccine-related CD4 TCRs covered spike, predominating at 160-218 and 743-854. Regions left unmutated in variants are reportedly the target of nearly half of spike-specific TCRs.

CDR1 and CDR2 from the germline V gene are SGDLS and YYNGEE. V trimming: 0 bases; J trimming: 0 bases; junction bases outside the gene matches: 7. This CDR3 comprises 19 residues. Turning to this clone: As yet, its antigen is unknown.

The data were produced by immunoSEQ multiplex PCR, yet TCRdb's version contains in-frame clones alone and is incomplete. This sample has around 130,000 clones, with 80% to 90% found just once. This chain links TRBV9 with TRBJ2-4, with 12 bases that match TRBD2. The sequences come from peripheral blood, collected on day 0 of AZD1222 vaccination. The TCR originated in an adult in good health. The CDR3 region has the DNA TGTGCCAGCAGCGTAGGGGCTAGCGGGGGGGCTCTAGCCAAAAACATTCAGTACTTC. Translation: CASSVGASGGALAKNIQYF.